The 5 T cell receptor beta chains reported below all come from one sample, sequenced in a study of cytomegalovirus exposure and HLA in healthy donors. 60 Vbeta and 13 Jbeta primers were used in PCR. Generated by immunoSEQ multiplex PCR, the TCRdb table keeps only in-frame clones and is missing some. The data contain about 70,000 clones, roughly 80% of them singletons. Sequenced material: PBMCs. These receptor sequences come from a girl aged 5 to 17 in good health and CMV-seropositive.

The gene calls are TRBV4-3 and TRBJ1-4; 8 nucleotides align to TRBD1. Germline CDR1 reads LGHNA; CDR2 reads YSLEER. This CDR3 is 17 amino acids long. Unmatched junction bases numbered 11, after V lost 2 bases and J lost 6 bases. The CDR3 DNA reads TGCGCCAGCAGCCAACCGAGCCCGGGACAGGACTATGAAAAACTGTTTTTT. Translating gives CASSQPSPGQDYEKLFF.

The genes are TRBV7-9 and TRBJ2-7; D not certain. The CDR3 length is 13 residues. V was clipped by 0 bases and J by 6 bases, with 9 bases between them. CDR1 and CDR2 from the germline V gene are SEHNR and FQNEAQ (reference sequence). The CDR3 DNA sequence: TGTGCCAGCAGCTTAGCGGGTACGGGCGAGCAGTACTTC. Translated, it gives CASSLAGTGEQYF.

The rearrangement links TRBV5-1 to TRBJ2-1, with 13 bases matching TRBD2. The germline V gene has CDR1 SGHRS and CDR2 YFSETQ. CDR3 size: 14 residues. Trimming took 6 bases from V and 7 from J; bases not matched to a gene: 4. CDR3 amino acids: CASTTGLAGNEQFF. For the CDR3, the DNA is TGCGCCAGCACCACGGGACTAGCGGGGAATGAGCAGTTCTTC.

This rearrangement joins TRBV9 to TRBJ1-1; D is unclear. Germline loops: CDR1 SGDLS, CDR2 YYNGEE. The germline V and J ends were trimmed by 0 bases and 3 bases, with 15 bases remaining between them. This CDR3 has 16 residues. For the CDR3, the DNA is TGTGCCAGCAGCGTAGCATTCCAGCTAGGAGACACTGAAGCTTTCTTT. Translated: CASSVAFQLGDTEAFF.

In the case of this clone: One end of the junction is discordant with germline, which a read error may explain. The chain has TRBV30 and TRBJ2-1; D perhaps matches TRBD2 (5 bases). This CDR3 contains 12 residues. Germline V gives CDR1 GTSNPN, CDR2 SVGIG (reference sequence). The CDR3 sequence is CAGSGSLPEQFF. CDR3 sequence (DNA): TGTGCCGGGAGTGGTTCGCTACCTGAGCAGTTCTTC.